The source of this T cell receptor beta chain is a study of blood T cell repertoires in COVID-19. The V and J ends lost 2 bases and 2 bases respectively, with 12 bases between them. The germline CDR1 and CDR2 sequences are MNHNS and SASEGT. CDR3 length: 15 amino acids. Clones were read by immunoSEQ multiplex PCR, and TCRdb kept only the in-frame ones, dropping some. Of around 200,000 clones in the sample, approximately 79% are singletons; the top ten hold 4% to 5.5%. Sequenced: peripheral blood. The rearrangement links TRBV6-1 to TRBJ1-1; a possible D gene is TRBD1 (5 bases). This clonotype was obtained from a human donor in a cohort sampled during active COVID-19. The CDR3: CASSEFHRSNTEAFF. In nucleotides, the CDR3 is TGTGCCAGCAGTGAATTCCACAGGAGCAACACTGAAGCTTTCTTT.